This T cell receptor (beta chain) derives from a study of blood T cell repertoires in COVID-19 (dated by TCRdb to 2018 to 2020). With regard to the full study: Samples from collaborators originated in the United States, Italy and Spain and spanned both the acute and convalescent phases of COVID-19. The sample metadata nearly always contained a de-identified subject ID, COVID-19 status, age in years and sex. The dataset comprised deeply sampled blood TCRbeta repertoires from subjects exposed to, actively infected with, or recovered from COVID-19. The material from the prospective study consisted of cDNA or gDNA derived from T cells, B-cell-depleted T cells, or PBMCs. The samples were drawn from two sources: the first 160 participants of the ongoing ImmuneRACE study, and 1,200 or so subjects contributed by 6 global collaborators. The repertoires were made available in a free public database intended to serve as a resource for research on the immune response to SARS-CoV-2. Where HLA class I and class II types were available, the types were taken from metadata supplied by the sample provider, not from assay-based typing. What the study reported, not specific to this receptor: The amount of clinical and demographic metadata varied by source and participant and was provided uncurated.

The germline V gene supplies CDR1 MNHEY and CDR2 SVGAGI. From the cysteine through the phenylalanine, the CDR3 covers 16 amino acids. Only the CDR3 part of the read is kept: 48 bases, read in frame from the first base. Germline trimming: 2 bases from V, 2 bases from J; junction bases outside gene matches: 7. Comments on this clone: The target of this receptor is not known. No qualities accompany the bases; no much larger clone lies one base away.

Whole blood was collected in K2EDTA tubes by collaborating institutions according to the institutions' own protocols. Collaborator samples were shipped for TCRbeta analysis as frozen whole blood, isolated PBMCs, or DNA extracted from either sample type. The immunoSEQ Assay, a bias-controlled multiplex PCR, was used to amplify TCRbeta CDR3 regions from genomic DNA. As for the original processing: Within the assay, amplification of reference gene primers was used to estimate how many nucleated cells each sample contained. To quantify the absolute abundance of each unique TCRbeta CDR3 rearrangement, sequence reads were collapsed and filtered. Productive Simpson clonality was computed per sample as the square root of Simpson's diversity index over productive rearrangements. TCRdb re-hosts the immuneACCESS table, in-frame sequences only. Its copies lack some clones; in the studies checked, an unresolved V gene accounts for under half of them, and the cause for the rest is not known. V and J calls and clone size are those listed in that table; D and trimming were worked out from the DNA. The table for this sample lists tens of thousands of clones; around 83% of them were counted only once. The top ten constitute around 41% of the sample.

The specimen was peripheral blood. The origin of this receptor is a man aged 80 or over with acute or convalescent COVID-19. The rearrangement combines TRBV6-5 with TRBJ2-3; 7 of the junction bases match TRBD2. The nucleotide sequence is TGTGCCAGCAGTTACCGCGGTAGCGGGCACACAGATACGCAGTATTTT. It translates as CASSYRGSGHTDTQYF.